This is a list of T cell receptor beta chains from one sample in a study of shared clonotypes between healthy human individuals. This table comes from immunoSEQ multiplex PCR, and its TCRdb copy is limited to in-frame clones, with some not included. The table shows 2 million to 2.5 million clones, with 80% to 95% occurring only once. Sequencing was done on a sample of naive CD4+ T cells from PBMCs. These receptors all stem from a man younger than 30 in good health. Some clones in this sample may be carry-over from other donors' samples. Both conserved end residues are part of each CDR3. The order of the fields is CDR3 protein, CDR3 DNA, D gene, V gene, J gene, clone size. A D gene is named only where the DNA matches it firmly. Part of the rows lack a size; the others show once, few, many or a class for expanded clones.

CDR3 protein: CASSEALGGEFF; CDR3 DNA: TGTGCCAGCAGTGAAGCCCTTGGGGGGGAGTTTTTT; D gene: TRBD2; V gene: TRBV2; J gene: TRBJ2-2; clone size: NA
CDR3 protein: CASSRDRVDGYTF; CDR3 DNA: TGTGCCAGCAGCCGGGACAGGGTAGACGGCTACACCTTC; D gene: TRBD1; V gene: TRBV7-9; J gene: TRBJ1-2; clone size: NA
CDR3 protein: CASSYGQTTATNQPQHF; CDR3 DNA: TGTGCCAGCAGCTACGGACAGACAACAGCCACCAATCAGCCCCAGCATTTT; D gene: NA; V gene: TRBV5-6; J gene: TRBJ1-5; clone size: NA
CDR3 protein: CASRDLIPFQPQHF; CDR3 DNA: TGTGCCAGCAGGGACCTAATCCCTTTTCAGCCCCAGCATTTT; D gene: NA; V gene: TRBV28; J gene: TRBJ1-5; clone size: NA
CDR3 protein: CASRISGTFYTEAFF; CDR3 DNA: TGTGCCAGCAGGATATCCGGGACATTTTACACTGAAGCTTTCTTT; D gene: NA; V gene: TRBV6-6; J gene: TRBJ1-1; clone size: NA
CDR3 protein: CASTARGPSSYNEQFF; CDR3 DNA: TGTGCCAGCACCGCCAGGGGACCCAGCTCCTACAATGAGCAGTTCTTC; D gene: NA; V gene: TRBV7-8; J gene: TRBJ2-1; clone size: NA
CDR3 protein: CASRGGPGNTIYF; CDR3 DNA: TGTGCCAGCAGGGGGGGCCCTGGAAACACCATATATTTT; D gene: NA; V gene: TRBV27; J gene: TRBJ1-3; clone size: NA
CDR3 protein: CASSTSGTGTYEQYF; CDR3 DNA: TGTGCCAGCAGCACCTCCGGGACAGGGACCTACGAGCAGTACTTC; D gene: TRBD1; V gene: TRBV5-4; J gene: TRBJ2-7; clone size: NA
CDR3 protein: CASSETASNEKLFF; CDR3 DNA: TGCGCCAGCAGTGAAACAGCATCTAATGAAAAACTGTTTTTT; D gene: NA; V gene: TRBV10-2; J gene: TRBJ1-4; clone size: NA
CDR3 protein: CASSLAGGFGGYTF; CDR3 DNA: TGTGCCAGCAGCCTAGCGGGAGGGTTTGGTGGCTACACCTTC; D gene: NA; V gene: TRBV9; J gene: TRBJ1-2; clone size: NA
CDR3 protein: CASTLRGPENEQFF; CDR3 DNA: TGTGCCAGCACCCTACGGGGACCCGAGAATGAGCAGTTCTTC; D gene: NA; V gene: TRBV7-2; J gene: TRBJ2-1; clone size: NA
CDR3 protein: CASSPRGTEAFF; CDR3 DNA: TGTGCCAGCAGCCCCAGGGGAACTGAAGCTTTCTTT; D gene: NA; V gene: TRBV7-3; J gene: TRBJ1-1; clone size: NA
CDR3 protein: CASSLAGDYGYTF; CDR3 DNA: TGTGCCAGCAGCTTAGCAGGGGACTATGGCTACACCTTC; D gene: NA; V gene: TRBV7-3; J gene: TRBJ1-2; clone size: NA
CDR3 protein: CASSPPQGGEQYF; CDR3 DNA: TGTGCCAGCTCACCACCCCAGGGGGGCGAGCAGTACTTC; D gene: NA; V gene: TRBV18; J gene: TRBJ2-7; clone size: NA
CDR3 protein: CSVGGRMNTEAFF; CDR3 DNA: TGCAGCGTGGGGGGACGTATGAACACTGAAGCTTTCTTT; D gene: NA; V gene: TRBV29-1; J gene: TRBJ1-1; clone size: few
CDR3 protein: CASSVPTAGDTQYF; CDR3 DNA: TGTGCCAGCAGCGTACCCACGGCGGGAGATACGCAGTATTTT; D gene: NA; V gene: TRBV9; J gene: TRBJ2-3; clone size: NA